A selection of T cell receptor beta chains follows, all from one sample in a study of T cells in localized non-small cell lung cancer. Sequencing was performed with immunoSEQ multiplex PCR; in TCRdb, only in-frame clones are kept and a portion is missing. The table includes approximately 15,000 clones, approximately 89% detected once. The sequencing here drew on peripheral blood, taken before any cancer treatment. Receptors were obtained from a female donor older than 55 with stage I squamous cell lung carcinoma. CDR3s include the opening cysteine and the closing phenylalanine or tryptophan. D genes are given only for firm matches. Not all rows give a size; the values are once, few, many and, for expanded clones, a class.

j_gene: TRBJ1-4; d_gene: NA; v_gene: TRBV5-3; abundance: NA; CDR3aa: CASSLRREDEKLFF; CDR3nt: TGTGCCAGCAGCTTAAGGAGGGAGGACGAAAAACTGTTTTTT
j_gene: TRBJ1-6; d_gene: TRBD1; v_gene: TRBV6-5; abundance: NA; CDR3aa: CASSRQGENSPLHF; CDR3nt: TGTGCCAGCAGCCGACAGGGGGAGAATTCACCCCTCCACTTT
j_gene: TRBJ1-1; d_gene: NA; v_gene: TRBV30; abundance: NA; CDR3aa: CAWSSIGLNTEAFF; CDR3nt: TGTGCCTGGAGTTCTATTGGACTGAACACTGAAGCTTTCTTT
j_gene: TRBJ2-5; d_gene: TRBD2; v_gene: TRBV6-5; abundance: NA; CDR3aa: CASSFGREETQYF; CDR3nt: TGTGCCAGCAGTTTCGGGAGGGAAGAGACCCAGTACTTC
j_gene: TRBJ1-2; d_gene: NA; v_gene: TRBV19; abundance: NA; CDR3aa: CASSMGGRDYGYTF; CDR3nt: TGTGCCAGTAGTATGGGGGGCCGCGACTATGGCTACACCTTC
j_gene: TRBJ2-7; d_gene: NA; v_gene: TRBV6-5; abundance: NA; CDR3aa: CASSESSYEQYF; CDR3nt: TGTGCCAGCAGCGAGTCTTCCTACGAGCAGTACTTC
j_gene: TRBJ1-5; d_gene: NA; v_gene: TRBV7-8; abundance: NA; CDR3aa: CASSIRGRAQHF; CDR3nt: TGTGCCAGCAGCATTCGGGGTAGGGCCCAGCATTTT
j_gene: TRBJ2-7; d_gene: TRBD1; v_gene: TRBV27; abundance: NA; CDR3aa: CASSTPDRGGYYEQYF; CDR3nt: TGTGCCAGCAGTACCCCCGACAGGGGGGGATACTACGAGCAGTACTTC
j_gene: TRBJ2-1; d_gene: NA; v_gene: TRBV30; abundance: NA; CDR3aa: CAWSVLGDEQFF; CDR3nt: TGTGCCTGGAGTGTACTTGGGGATGAGCAGTTCTTC
j_gene: TRBJ1-5; d_gene: NA; v_gene: TRBV5-8; abundance: NA; CDR3aa: CASSSGALSNQPQHF; CDR3nt: TGTGCCAGCAGCTCCGGAGCCCTTAGCAATCAGCCCCAGCATTTT
j_gene: TRBJ1-4; d_gene: NA; v_gene: TRBV7-9; abundance: NA; CDR3aa: CASSSVNEKLFF; CDR3nt: TGTGCCAGCAGCTCGGTAAATGAAAAACTGTTTTTT
j_gene: TRBJ1-1; d_gene: NA; v_gene: TRBV5-5; abundance: once; CDR3aa: CASSTQDMNTEAFF; CDR3nt: TGTGCCAGCAGCACACAGGACATGAACACTGAAGCTTTCTTT
j_gene: TRBJ2-7; d_gene: NA; v_gene: TRBV11-2; abundance: NA; CDR3aa: CASSPTGNRNEQYF; CDR3nt: TGTGCCAGCAGCCCCACAGGGAATCGCAACGAGCAGTACTTC
j_gene: TRBJ1-5; d_gene: NA; v_gene: TRBV5-8; abundance: once; CDR3aa: CASIPSGPNQPQHF; CDR3nt: TGTGCCAGCATCCCTTCAGGGCCCAATCAGCCCCAGCATTTT
j_gene: TRBJ2-6; d_gene: NA; v_gene: TRBV5-4; abundance: NA; CDR3aa: CASSAAQISGANVLTF; CDR3nt: TGTGCCAGCAGCGCGGCCCAGATTTCTGGGGCCAACGTCCTGACTTTC
j_gene: TRBJ2-2; d_gene: TRBD1; v_gene: TRBV6-1; abundance: NA; CDR3aa: CASSEWTGGRTGELFF; CDR3nt: TGTGCCAGCAGTGAGTGGACAGGGGGCCGAACCGGGGAGCTGTTTTTT
j_gene: TRBJ2-7; d_gene: NA; v_gene: TRBV7-2; abundance: NA; CDR3aa: CASSLGGQGYEQYF; CDR3nt: TGTGCCAGCAGCCTGGGTGGGCAGGGATACGAGCAGTACTTC
j_gene: TRBJ2-7; d_gene: TRBD1; v_gene: TRBV30; abundance: NA; CDR3aa: CAWNQGQPSSYEQYF; CDR3nt: TGTGCCTGGAACCAGGGACAGCCATCCTCCTACGAGCAGTACTTC